The clone carrying this T cell receptor beta chain came up many times. Germline CDR1 MNHEY, CDR2 SVGEGT. The CDR3 runs to 14 residues. Between the trimmed V and J ends, which lost 4 bases and 12 bases, there was a span of 19 bases. This record comes from a study of blood T cells in healthy people across ages. The wider study: When template switching was applied, about one barcoded beta molecule was captured per two T cells.

With a J-beta primer mix and a sample-barcoded 5' primer, a second PCR ran 7 to 11 cycles. TCRdb fed the 5' RACE reads into MiXCR, producing one record per CDR3 protein. The sample yields about 670,000 distinct CDR3 sequences, roughly half seen once. Source material: blood. This sequence joins TRBV6-2 or TRBV6-3 and TRBJ2-1, with D possibly being TRBD2 (5 bases). This receptor was obtained from an elderly woman in good health. CDR3 amino acids: CASSLVEDTSGQFF. In DNA form, the CDR3 reads TGTGCCAGCAGTTTGGTTGAAGATACTAGTGGGCAGTTCTTC.